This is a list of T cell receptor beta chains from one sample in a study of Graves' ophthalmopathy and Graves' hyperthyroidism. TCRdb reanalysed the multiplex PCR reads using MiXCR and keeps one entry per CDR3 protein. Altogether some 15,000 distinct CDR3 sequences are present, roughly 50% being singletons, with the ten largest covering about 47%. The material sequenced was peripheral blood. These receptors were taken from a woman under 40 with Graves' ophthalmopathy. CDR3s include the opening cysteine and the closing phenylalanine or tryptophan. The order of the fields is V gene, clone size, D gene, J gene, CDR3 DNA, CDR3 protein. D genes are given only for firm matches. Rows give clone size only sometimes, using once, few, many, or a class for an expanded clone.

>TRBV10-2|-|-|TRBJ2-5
TGCGCCAGCAGTGAGTGGGCAGGGCAAGAGACCCAGTACTTC
CASSEWAGQETQYF
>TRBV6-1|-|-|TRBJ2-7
TGTGCCAGCAGTGAAGACGGCTACGAGCAGTACTTC
CASSEDGYEQYF
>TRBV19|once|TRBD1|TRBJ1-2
TGTGCCAGGGACAGGGCAAACTATGGCTACACCTTC
CARDRANYGYTF
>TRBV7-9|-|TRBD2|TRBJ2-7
TGTGCCAGCAGCGCGCAAGCCGGACTAGCGGCTTCCTACGAGCAGTACTTC
CASSAQAGLAASYEQYF
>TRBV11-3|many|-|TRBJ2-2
TGTGCCAGCAGCTTAGAGGAGAACACCGGGGAGCTGTTTTTT
CASSLEENTGELFF
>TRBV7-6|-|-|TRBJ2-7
TGTGCCAGCAGCTTAGGTCACAGGACCTACGAGCAGTACTTC
CASSLGHRTYEQYF
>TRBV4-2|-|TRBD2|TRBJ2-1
TGTGCCAGCAGCCCAGGTGGGCGGGAGAATGAGCAGTTCTTC
CASSPGGRENEQFF
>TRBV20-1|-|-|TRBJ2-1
TGCAGTGCTAGAGATAGGAGTGGTTTCAACTACAATGAGCAGTTCTTC
CSARDRSGFNYNEQFF
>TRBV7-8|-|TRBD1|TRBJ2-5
TGTGCCAGCAGCCCGAGGACAGGCTCGAAAGAGACCCAGTACTTC
CASSPRTGSKETQYF
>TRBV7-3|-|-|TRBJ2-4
TGTGCCAGCAGCTTAGGATCAGCCAAAAACATTCAGTACTTC
CASSLGSAKNIQYF
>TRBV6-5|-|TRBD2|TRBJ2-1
TGTGCCAGCGATTCTAGCGGGAATTACAATGAGCAGTTCTTC
CASDSSGNYNEQFF
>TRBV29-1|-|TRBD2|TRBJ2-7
TGCAGCGTTGAAGACAGGACTAGCGGGAGCCTGTACGAGCAGTACTTC
CSVEDRTSGSLYEQYF
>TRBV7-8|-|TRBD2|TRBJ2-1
TGTGCCAGCAGCATAGGACTAGCGGGCTCCTTTTACAATGAGCAGTTCTTC
CASSIGLAGSFYNEQFF
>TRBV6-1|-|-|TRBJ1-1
TGTGCCAGCAGTGTTTACTTAGAGGGAAACACTGAAGCTTTCTTT
CASSVYLEGNTEAFF
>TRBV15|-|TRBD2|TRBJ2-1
TGTGCCACCAGCAGAGAAAAGCGACTAGCGGTGTACAATGAGCAGTTCTTC
CATSREKRLAVYNEQFF
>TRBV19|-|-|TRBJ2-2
TGTGCCAGTAGTATAGTGGAGGGCCCCGGGGAGCTGTTTTTT
CASSIVEGPGELFF
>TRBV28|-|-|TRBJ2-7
TGTGCCAGCAGTTTAAAACTAGCAACGGGCGAGCAGTACTTC
CASSLKLATGEQYF
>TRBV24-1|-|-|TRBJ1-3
TGTGCCACCAGTGATAGTACGGGAACTGGAAACACCATATATTTT
CATSDSTGTGNTIYF
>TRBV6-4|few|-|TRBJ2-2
TGTGCCAGCAGTGACACGAGGGGGGACACCGGGGAGCTGTTTTTT
CASSDTRGDTGELFF
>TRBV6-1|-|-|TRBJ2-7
TGTGCCAGCAGGGACACGTACGAGCAGTACTTC
CASRDTYEQYF
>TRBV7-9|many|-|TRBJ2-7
TGTGCCAGCAGCGCCAAGTTCCCCTACGAGCAGTACTTC
CASSAKFPYEQYF
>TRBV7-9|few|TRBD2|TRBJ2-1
TGTGCCAGCAGCCCACGGACTAGCGGGAAGAATCTTGAGCAGTTCTTC
CASSPRTSGKNLEQFF
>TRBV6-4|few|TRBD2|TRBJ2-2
TGTGCCAGCAGAAGGGACGGGGGGACCGGGGAGCTGTTTTTT
CASRRDGGTGELFF
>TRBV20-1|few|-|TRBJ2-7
TGCAGTGCTCCCAGGGACCTTGGCGAGCAGTACTTC
CSAPRDLGEQYF
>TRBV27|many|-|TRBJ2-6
TGTGCCAGCAGTCCAACGGGCCGTTACTCTGGGGCCAACGTCCTGACTTTC
CASSPTGRYSGANVLTF
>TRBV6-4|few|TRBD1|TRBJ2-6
TGTGCCAGCAGTGACTTGCAGGGGGCTGGGGCCAACGTCCTGACTTTC
CASSDLQGAGANVLTF
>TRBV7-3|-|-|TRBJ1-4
TGTGCCAGCAGCTCCGAGGGGTTACCTAATGAAAAACTGTTTTTT
CASSSEGLPNEKLFF
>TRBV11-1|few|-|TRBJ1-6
TGTGCCAGCAGCTTTACAGGTTCCAATTCACCCCTCCACTTT
CASSFTGSNSPLHF
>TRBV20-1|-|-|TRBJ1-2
TGCAGTGCTAGAGTGGGGGTCAATGGCTACACCTTC
CSARVGVNGYTF
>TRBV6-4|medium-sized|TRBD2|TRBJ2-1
TGTGCCAGCAGTGACGGACTAGCGGGAGATGAGCAGTTCTTC
CASSDGLAGDEQFF
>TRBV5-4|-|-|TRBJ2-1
TGTGCCAGCAGCTTGCGGATAGGTCTAGGGGGGTACAATGAGCAGTTCTTC
CASSLRIGLGGYNEQFF
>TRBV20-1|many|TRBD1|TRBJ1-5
TGCAGTGCAAGAACAGGGGGCGCGAGCAATCAGCCCCAGCATTTT
CSARTGGASNQPQHF
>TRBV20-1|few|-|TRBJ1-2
TGCAGTGCCGTGAAGTATGGCTACACCTTC
CSAVKYGYTF
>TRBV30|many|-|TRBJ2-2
TGTGCCTGGAGTGTACGGGCCTGGGGCAAGCTGTTTTTT
CAWSVRAWGKLFF
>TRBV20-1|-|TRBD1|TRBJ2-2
TGCAGTGCTAGAGATCTGACAGGGTACACCGGGGAGCTGTTTTTT
CSARDLTGYTGELFF
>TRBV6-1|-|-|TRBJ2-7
TGTGCCAGCAGTGAGGAGGGGCACCACGAGCAGTACTTC
CASSEEGHHEQYF
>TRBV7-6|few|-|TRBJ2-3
TGTGCCAGCAGCTTAACTGAGCGAACTAGCACAGATACGCAGTATTTT
CASSLTERTSTDTQYF
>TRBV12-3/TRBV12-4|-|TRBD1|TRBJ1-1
TGTGCCAGCAGCCCGGGACAGGAGAACACTGAGGCTCTCTTT
CASSPGQENTEALF
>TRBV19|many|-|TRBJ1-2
TGTGCCAGTAGCAGGGAAGGCTACACCTTC
CASSREGYTF
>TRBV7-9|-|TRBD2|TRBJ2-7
TGTGCCAGCAGCTTAGCCACTAGCGGGAACTACGAGCAGTACTTC
CASSLATSGNYEQYF
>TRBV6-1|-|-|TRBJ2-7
TGTGCCAGCAGTGAGGACATAACCTACGAGCAGTACTTC
CASSEDITYEQYF
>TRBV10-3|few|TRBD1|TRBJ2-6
TGTGCCATCAGTGAAGGGACAGGTACCTCTGGGGCCAACGTCCTGACTTTC
CAISEGTGTSGANVLTF
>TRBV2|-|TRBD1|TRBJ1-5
TGTGCCAGCAGTCCCGGACAGGGAGGTCAGCCCCAGCATTTT
CASSPGQGGQPQHF
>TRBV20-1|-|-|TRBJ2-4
TGCAGTGCTCCCAAGCAGGGCCTTGGGCGGAACATTCAGTACTTC
CSAPKQGLGRNIQYF
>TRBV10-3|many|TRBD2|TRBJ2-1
TGTGCCACAGGACTAGCGGTAAATGAGCAGTTCTTC
CATGLAVNEQFF
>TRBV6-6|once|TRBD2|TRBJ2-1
TGTGCCAGCAGTCCGAGACTAGCGGGACCCTACAATGAGCAGTTCTTC
CASSPRLAGPYNEQFF
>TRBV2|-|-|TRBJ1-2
TGTGCCAGCCGGGGGCTTACACACTATGGCTACACCTTC
CASRGLTHYGYTF
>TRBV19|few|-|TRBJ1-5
TGTGCCAGTAGTATAAAGCGGCGGACTAGCAATCAGCCCCAGCATTTT
CASSIKRRTSNQPQHF